The 21 T cell receptor beta chains listed next were all sequenced from one sample in a study of cytomegalovirus exposure and HLA in healthy donors. The PCR had 60 Vbeta and 13 Jbeta primers. Some clones are missing from TCRdb's copy, which holds only in-frame ones; the method was immunoSEQ multiplex PCR. The table shows 150,000 to 200,000 clones, with about 79% occurring only once. Sequenced: PBMCs. These receptors were collected from a man aged 50-59 years in good health and CMV-seropositive.

The rearrangement uses TRBV7-2 and TRBJ2-2, with D possibly TRBD1 on 6 matching bases. CDR1 is SGHTA, CDR2 FQGNSA, per germline. V was clipped by 6 bases and J by 4 bases, with 12 bases between them. The CDR3 loop spans 14 amino acids. CDR3 sequence reads: CASRQQGPTGELFF. CDR3 sequence (DNA): TGTGCCAGCAGGCAACAGGGTCCCACCGGGGAGCTGTTTTTT.

The genes are TRBV5-6 and TRBJ1-2, with unresolved D. The CDR3 contains 15 residues. V lost 6 bases, J lost 4 bases, and 19 bases lay in between. Germline assignment: CDR1 SGHDT and CDR2 YYEEEE. As DNA, the CDR3 is TGTGCCAGCACCGTGTGGTCTCGGGAAAGCTATGGCTACACCTTC. Its protein is CASTVWSRESYGYTF.

The rearrangement joins TRBV9 to TRBJ2-1; 13 bases are a match to TRBD2. Per the germline V gene, CDR1 is SGDLS and CDR2 is YYNGEE. The trim removed 5 bases at V and 8 bases at J, leaving 10 bases unmatched. CDR3 length: 16 residues. In nucleotides, the CDR3 is TGTGCCAGCAGTGTACTAGCGGGGGGGTTTACGGATGAGCAGTTCTTC. Amino acid sequence: CASSVLAGGFTDEQFF.

The chain links TRBV4-1 to TRBJ2-7, with 8 bases aligning to TRBD2. This CDR3 is built from 14 residues. CDR1 is MGHRA, CDR2 YSYEKL, per germline. Trimming at V came to 1 base and at J to 7 bases, leaving 6 bases not matched to a gene. The CDR3 nucleotides read TGCGCCAGCAGCCAAGGGGAGTTAGCGGGGGAGCAGTACTTC. Protein product: CASSQGELAGEQYF.

The genes are TRBV5-1 and TRBJ1-5; a possible D gene is TRBD1 (6 bases). The CDR3 runs to 13 residues. Between the trimmed V and J ends, which lost 8 bases and 6 bases, there was a span of 15 bases. The germline V gene has CDR1 SGHRS and CDR2 YFSETQ. CDR3 sequence: CASSTGTSQPQHF. In DNA form, the CDR3 reads TGCGCCAGTTCAACGGGGACAAGTCAGCCCCAGCATTTT. Full variable domain (rest looked up from reference TRBV5-1 and TRBJ1-5): KAGVTQTPRYLIKTRGQQVTLSCSPISGHRSVSWYQQTPGQGLQFLFEYFSETQRNKGNFPGRFSGRQFSNSRSEMNVSTLELGDSALYLCASSTGTSQPQHFGDGTRLSIL.

The V call is TRBV6-1, the J call TRBJ2-5, with D tentatively TRBD1 (5 bases). Per the germline V gene, CDR1 is MNHNS and CDR2 is SASEGT. Trimming removed 3 bases at V and 5 bases at J, with 13 bases between. This CDR3 has 14 residues. The CDR3 sequence: CASSDIQGRETQYF. CDR3 nucleotide sequence: TGTGCCAGCAGTGATATCCAGGGCCGGGAGACCCAGTACTTC.

The V gene is TRBV2, the J gene TRBJ2-1; D gene uncertain. The CDR3 runs 12 residues. Trimming removed 7 bases at V and 5 bases at J, with 9 bases between. The germline V gene encodes CDR1 SNHLY and CDR2 FYNNEI. CDR3 nucleotide sequence: TGTGCCAGCAACTCAACAGACAATGAGCAGTTCTTC. The encoded protein is CASNSTDNEQFF.

The chain joins TRBV28 to TRBJ1-1; D remains unclear. Deletions cut 7 bases from V and 1 base from J, with 25 bases between. In germline, CDR1 is MDHEN, CDR2 SYDVKM. The CDR3 extends over 18 amino acids. The CDR3 DNA reads TGTGCCAGCATCCTCACCTTGGGCCACCTGGGAGAGAACACTGAAGCTTTCTTT. It yields the protein CASILTLGHLGENTEAFF.

CDR3 sequence reads: CASSLGQGPPDTQYF. The CDR3 coding sequence is TGCGCCAGCAGCTTGGGACAGGGACCCCCAGATACGCAGTATTTT. J is TRBJ2-3 and V is TRBV5-1; 7 bases agree with TRBD1. Germline loops: CDR1 SGHRS, CDR2 YFSETQ. The CDR3 totals 15 residues. V gave up 0 bases and J gave up 4 bases; unmatched junction bases: 5.

This chain joins TRBV5-5 and TRBJ1-1, with D possibly being TRBD1 (6 bases). Germline V gene sequence: CDR1 SGHKS, CDR2 YYEKEE (reference sequence). V shed 4 bases and J shed 4 bases, with 14 bases lying between them. This CDR3 contains 14 residues. The CDR3 sequence: CASSLRGYLTEAFF. CDR3 in DNA: TGTGCCAGCAGCCTCAGGGGCTACCTCACTGAAGCTTTCTTT.

The chain uses TRBV9 and TRBJ1-2; a weak D match, TRBD1 (5 bases). V lost 0 bases, J lost 7 bases, and 19 bases lay in between. This CDR3 region has 16 residues. CDR1 and CDR2 from the germline V gene are SGDLS and YYNGEE. The CDR3: CASSVELGQLSRGYTF. The CDR3 region has the DNA TGTGCCAGCAGCGTAGAACTGGGGCAGCTGTCCCGTGGCTACACCTTC. The whole variable domain, remainder taken from reference TRBV9 and TRBJ1-2, is DSGVTQTPKHLITATGQRVTLRCSPRSGDLSVYWYQQSLDQGLQFLIQYYNGEERAKGNILERFSAQQFPDLHSELNLSSLELGDSALYFCASSVELGQLSRGYTFGSGTRLTVV.

The chain links TRBV28 to TRBJ1-1, with D unresolved. In germline, CDR1 is MDHEN, CDR2 SYDVKM. The CDR3 length is 12 residues. Trimming shortened V by 6 bases and J by 3 bases, and 8 bases separated the two germline ends. This chain's CDR3 is CASSLMYTEAFF. DNA for the CDR3: TGTGCCAGCAGCCTAATGTACACTGAAGCTTTCTTT. Filled out from reference TRBV28 and TRBJ1-1, the complete variable domain reads DVKVTQSSRYLVKRTGEKVFLECVQDMDHENMFWYRQDPGLGLRLIYFSYDVKMKEKGDIPEGYSVSREKKERFSLILESASTNQTSMYLCASSLMYTEAFFGQGTRLTVV.

The rearrangement uses TRBV6-1 and TRBJ2-1; no reliable D call. Trimming stripped 2 bases from V and 4 bases from J, with 6 bases between. Germline lookup yields CDR1 MNHNS and CDR2 SASEGT. This CDR3 is 13 amino acids long. This CDR3 reads CASSERGYNEQFF. The CDR3 region has the DNA TGTGCCAGCAGTGAAAGAGGTTACAATGAGCAGTTCTTC.

The chain joins TRBV7-9 to TRBJ2-2; perhaps TRBD1 as D (6 bases). Germline V gene lookup returns CDR1 SEHNR and CDR2 FQNEAQ (reference sequence). With 5 bases removed from V and 3 bases from J, the gap between germline ends came to 13 bases. The CDR3 extends over 15 amino acids. The CDR3 DNA reads as TGTGCCAGCAGCCGAAGACAGGCCGACACCGGGGAGCTGTTTTTT. This encodes CASSRRQADTGELFF.

The chain couples TRBV4-3 to TRBJ2-3, with 12 bases lining up with TRBD2. Per germline, CDR1 LGHNA and CDR2 YSLEER. V gave up 3 bases and J gave up 1 base; unmatched junction bases: 2. The CDR3 totals 16 residues. CDR3 sequence: CASSQASGGGTDTQYF. In DNA, the CDR3 is TGCGCCAGCAGCCAGGCTAGCGGGGGGGGCACAGATACGCAGTATTTT.

The V call is TRBV5-4, the J call TRBJ2-5; weak D call: TRBD2 (7 bases). V gave up 4 bases and J gave up 3 bases, with 16 bases separating them. The CDR3 is 15 amino acids. Germline lookup yields CDR1 SGHNT and CDR2 YYREEE (reference sequence). CDR3 protein: CASSPRGGVEETQYF. DNA of the CDR3: TGTGCCAGCAGCCCACGAGGGGGGGTGGAAGAGACCCAGTACTTC.

The chain has TRBV11-2 and TRBJ2-5; 10 nucleotides line up with TRBD1. The germline CDR1 and CDR2 sequences are SGHAT and FQNNGV. V gave up 5 bases and J gave up 4 bases; unmatched junction bases: 4. The length of the CDR3 is 14 residues. Here the CDR3 reads CASSARDRGETQYF. For the CDR3, the DNA is TGTGCCAGCAGCGCCAGGGACAGGGGAGAGACCCAGTACTTC. Supplemented by reference TRBV11-2 and TRBJ2-5, the full variable domain reads EAGVAQSPRYKIIEKRQSVAFWCNPISGHATLYWYQQILGQGPKLLIQFQNNGVVDDSQLPKDRFSAERLKGVDSTLKIQPAKLEDSAVYLCASSARDRGETQYFGPGTRLLVL.

This clone was seen a handful of times. This chain joins TRBV6-5 and TRBJ2-1, with D perhaps TRBD1 (6 bases). CDR3 length: 15 amino acids. The V gene's germline CDR1 is MNHEY and CDR2 SVGAGI. Deletions cut 5 bases from V and 0 bases from J, with 11 bases between. CDR3 sequence reads: CASSRDRSSYNEQFF. The CDR3 region has the DNA TGTGCCAGCAGTCGAGACAGGAGCTCCTACAATGAGCAGTTCTTC.

This chain joins TRBV11-2 and TRBJ2-3, with D possibly TRBD2 on 5 matching bases. The germline V gene has CDR1 SGHAT and CDR2 FQNNGV. V gave up 0 bases and J gave up 0 bases, with 13 bases separating them. The CDR3 extends over 17 amino acids. The CDR3 nucleotides read TGTGCCAGCAGCTTAGATATGGGCGGGCGAAGCACAGATACGCAGTATTTT. It encodes CASSLDMGGRSTDTQYF.

This chain links TRBV4-3 with TRBJ2-1; possibly TRBD2 for D (6 bases). Germline lookup yields CDR1 LGHNA and CDR2 YSLEER. Deletions cut 0 bases from V and 10 bases from J, with 19 bases between. The CDR3 runs to 16 residues. Here the CDR3 DNA reads TGCGCCAGCAGCCAAGAAAAAAGTTTTAGGGCGGGAGAGCAGTTCTTC. Its protein is CASSQEKSFRAGEQFF.

This chain uses TRBV19 with TRBJ1-5; 9 bases line up with TRBD1. Germline V CDR1 and CDR2: LNHDA, SQIVND (reference sequence). This CDR3 has 15 residues. V shed 9 bases and J 3 bases; nucleotides not matched to a gene: 9. The CDR3 DNA reads TGTGCCAGCTCACAGGGGGCGAATACCAATCAGCCCCAGCATTTT. Encoded protein: CASSQGANTNQPQHF.